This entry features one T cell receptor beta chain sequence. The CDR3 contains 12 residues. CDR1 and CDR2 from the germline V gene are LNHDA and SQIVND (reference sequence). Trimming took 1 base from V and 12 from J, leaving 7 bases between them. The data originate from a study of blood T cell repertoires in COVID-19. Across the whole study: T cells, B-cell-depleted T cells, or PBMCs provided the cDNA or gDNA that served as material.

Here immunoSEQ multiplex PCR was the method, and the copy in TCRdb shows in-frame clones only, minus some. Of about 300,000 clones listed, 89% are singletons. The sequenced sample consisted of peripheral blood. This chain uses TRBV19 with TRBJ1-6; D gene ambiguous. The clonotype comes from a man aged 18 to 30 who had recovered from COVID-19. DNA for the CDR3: TGTGCCAGTAGTATAGGGGGAGGACCCCTCCACTTT. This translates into CASSIGGGPLHF.